These T cell receptor beta chains were read from a single sample in a study of OX40 agonist ivuxolimab in advanced cancers. Data came from immunoSEQ multiplex PCR; TCRdb stores just in-frame clones and leaves some out. The top ten hold approximately 28% of the sample, which has tens of thousands of clones, about 90% seen once. The sample consisted of CD4+ or CD8+ T cells sorted from blood, taken in a trial of the OX40 agonist ivuxolimab. These receptors were collected from an adult with an advanced solid tumor such as melanoma, head and neck, liver or kidney cancer. Both conserved end residues are part of each CDR3. The D gene is left open where the match is weak. Expanded clones are given a class, and other clones once, few, many or no size at all.

V,D,J,size,DNA,CDR3
TRBV5-1,NA,TRBJ2-7,NA,TGCGCCAGCAGCTTGTTCGATTCGGGTTTGGACCAGTACTTC,CASSLFDSGLDQYF
TRBV14,NA,TRBJ2-7,NA,TGTGCCAGCAGCCCCGGGACCAAATTAGAAAGCCCCTACGAGCAGTACTTC,CASSPGTKLESPYEQYF
TRBV6-5,NA,TRBJ2-7,NA,TGTGCCAGCAGTTACGGGGATCCGGGAGACTCCTACGAGCAGTACTTC,CASSYGDPGDSYEQYF
TRBV27,NA,TRBJ1-1,NA,TGTGCCAGCAGGGCGGCCATGAACACTGAAGCTTTCTTT,CASRAAMNTEAFF
TRBV4-1,TRBD1,TRBJ2-7,NA,TGCGCCAGCAGCCAGGTCAAAGACAGGGGAGGTGGCGAGCAGTACTTC,CASSQVKDRGGGEQYF
TRBV7-9,NA,TRBJ2-7,NA,TGTGCCAGCAGCTTAGCAGGGTTTTCCTACGAGCAGTACTTC,CASSLAGFSYEQYF
TRBV5-6,NA,TRBJ2-7,NA,TGTGCCAGCAGCTTTGGACGGCCCTACGAGCAGTACTTC,CASSFGRPYEQYF
TRBV20-1,NA,TRBJ2-7,NA,TGCAGTGCTAGAAGGGTGAGCGAGCAGTACTTC,CSARRVSEQYF
TRBV5-4,TRBD1,TRBJ1-1,once,TGTGCCAGCAGCTTAGACAGGGGGGCTCGGATGAACACTGAAGCTTTCTTT,CASSLDRGARMNTEAFF
TRBV7-8,TRBD1,TRBJ1-1,NA,TGTGCCAGCAGCCAGAACCCGGGACAGGGGGCGGAAGGCACTGAAGCTTTCTTT,CASSQNPGQGAEGTEAFF
TRBV7-9,NA,TRBJ2-3,NA,TGTGCCAGCATCGAAACTGGGTGGCAGTCCACAGATACGCAGTATTTT,CASIETGWQSTDTQYF
TRBV21-1,NA,TRBJ1-2,NA,TGTGCCAGCAAGCTAACCGGGACAGGGGTGTGTGGCTACACCTTC,CASKLTGTGVCGYTF
TRBV15,TRBD2,TRBJ2-3,few,TGTGCCACCAGCAGAGGGCTAGCGGGGTACCCAGATACGCAGTATTTT,CATSRGLAGYPDTQYF
TRBV2,NA,TRBJ2-7,NA,TGTGCCAGCCAACAGGACGAGCAGTACTTC,CASQQDEQYF
TRBV4-2,TRBD2,TRBJ2-7,NA,TGTGCCAGCAGTTACCGGGGGGAAGACGAGCAGTACTTC,CASSYRGEDEQYF
TRBV27,NA,TRBJ1-4,NA,TGTGCCAGCAGTGGCCTAGGGGCCGCAACTAATGAAAAACTGTTTTTT,CASSGLGAATNEKLFF
TRBV11-1,NA,TRBJ2-2,NA,TGTGCCAGCAGCCAACCTTGGGGAACCACCGGGGAGCTGTTTTTT,CASSQPWGTTGELFF
TRBV7-9,NA,TRBJ1-2,few,TGTGCCAGCAGCCCCCCAGGCTATGGCTACACCTTC,CASSPPGYGYTF
TRBV6-1,NA,TRBJ1-2,NA,TGTGCCAGCCTCCAGTCCGGGACGGTCTATGGCTACACCTTC,CASLQSGTVYGYTF
TRBV7-2,TRBD1,TRBJ2-7,NA,TGTGCCAGCTACACAGGGGGACGAGAGCAGTACTTC,CASYTGGREQYF
TRBV28,NA,TRBJ1-5,NA,TGTGCCAGCAGTTTAAGGGAGGGTTATAGCAATCAGCCCCAGCATTTT,CASSLREGYSNQPQHF
TRBV6-5,NA,TRBJ1-5,NA,TGTGCCAGCAGTTACAGGGGAGCTAATCAGCCCCAGCATTTT,CASSYRGANQPQHF
TRBV27,TRBD1,TRBJ1-1,NA,TGTGCCAGCACCCCAGGGACAGGGAACACTGAAGCTTTCTTT,CASTPGTGNTEAFF
TRBV7-8,NA,TRBJ1-4,NA,TGTGCCAGCAGCTCCGGCCCGCCGGCTCAGGGGTTACCAGAAAAACTGTTTTTT,CASSSGPPAQGLPEKLFF
TRBV20-1,TRBD2,TRBJ2-4,NA,TGCAGTGCTAGGGGGGAGGGCCAGCCCTTC,CSARGEGQPF
TRBV28,NA,TRBJ1-6,once,TGTGCCAGCAGCCTCAGCAGGGTTGGTTCACCCCTCCACTTT,CASSLSRVGSPLHF
TRBV7-6,NA,TRBJ2-7,NA,TGTGCCAGCAGCCCCGGTGGTGGGGTCTCCTACGAGCAGTACTTC,CASSPGGGVSYEQYF
TRBV7-4,NA,TRBJ2-5,NA,TGTGCCAGCAGCCAAGTCGGGTCCAACAGGGCCCTGGAGACCCAGTACTTC,CASSQVGSNRALETQYF
TRBV13,NA,TRBJ1-4,NA,TGTGCCAGCAGCTTATCTCTGCAAGCGGAAAAACTGTTTTTT,CASSLSLQAEKLFF
TRBV6-5,NA,TRBJ2-1,NA,TGTGCCAGCAGTTACTCGATTACGGCCAATGAGCAGTTCTTC,CASSYSITANEQFF
TRBV6-5,NA,TRBJ2-7,NA,TGTGCCAGCAGTTATCACAGATCCTACGAGCAGTACTTC,CASSYHRSYEQYF
TRBV7-5,NA,TRBJ2-7,NA,TGTGCCAGCAGCTTAGAACAGGGGTACCCCTACGAGCAGTACTTC,CASSLEQGYPYEQYF
TRBV4-1,NA,TRBJ2-3,NA,TGCGCCAGCGCCAGTGGCGGGGGCCTTAGGGACACGCAGTATTTT,CASASGGGLRDTQYF
TRBV25-1,NA,TRBJ1-6,NA,TGTGCCAGCAGTGAATTGGGGGTGGGTTCACCCCTCCACTTT,CASSELGVGSPLHF
TRBV4-2,NA,TRBJ2-3,NA,TGTGCCAGCAGCCAAGATCAAGGAGGGGGGGCATGGGATACGCAGTATTTT,CASSQDQGGGAWDTQYF
TRBV19,NA,TRBJ2-5,NA,TGTGCCAGTAGTGTGGACGGAGAAGAGACCCAGTACTTC,CASSVDGEETQYF
TRBV7-9,NA,TRBJ2-7,NA,TGTGCCAGCAGCTCCCCAGCCAACTACGAGCAGTACTTC,CASSSPANYEQYF
TRBV19,NA,TRBJ1-2,NA,TGTGCCAGTAGTTCTTACTTACTCCCTGCGGGGGACTATGGCTACACCTTC,CASSSYLLPAGDYGYTF
TRBV7-6,TRBD2,TRBJ2-6,NA,TGTGCCAGCAGCCCCCTAGCGGGTGGGGCCAACGTCCTGACTTTC,CASSPLAGGANVLTF